Each of the 3 T cell receptor beta chains below was sequenced from the same sample in a study of Ad26.COV2.S vaccination and SARS-CoV-2 variants. The treatment was: approximately 18 received Ad26.COV2.S at low or high dose, single or two shots; a few received placebo; per-sample allocation not given. Samples analyzed were those drawn on day 63 after the first vaccine or placebo injection. Data came from immunoSEQ multiplex PCR; TCRdb stores just in-frame clones and leaves some out. The sample comprises around 370,000 clones, about 88% of which are singletons, and 2.5% to 3.5% rests with the top ten. This material consisted of peripheral blood, taken in a trial of Ad26.COV2.S vaccine versus placebo. The receptors were gathered from a person aged 18-65 years who received the Ad26.COV2.S COVID-19 vaccine or a placebo.

The chain recombines TRBV5-1 with TRBJ2-7, with 8 nucleotides matching TRBD1. After removal of 5 bases from V and 6 bases from J, the junction contained 13 bases not matched to a gene. The germline V gene has CDR1 SGHRS and CDR2 YFSETQ. The CDR3 is made up of 15 amino acids. CDR3 amino acids: CASSLIGQGVGEQYF. As DNA, the CDR3 is TGCGCCAGCAGTCTCATCGGACAGGGTGTTGGCGAGCAGTACTTC.

Only a few counts were recorded for this clone. The J gene is TRBJ1-6, the V gene TRBV4-3; D may be TRBD1 (5 bases). The germline gives CDR1 LGHNA, CDR2 YSLEER. The CDR3 contains 17 residues. Trimming took off 3 bases at V and 6 bases at J, with 18 bases between the two ends. The CDR3 nucleotides are TGCGCCAGCAGCCAGACAGCACGGGGGACCGGTAATTCACCCCTCCACTTT. Protein sequence: CASSQTARGTGNSPLHF.

The rearrangement links TRBV9 to TRBJ1-2; 7 positions match TRBD1. Germline V lookup: CDR1 SGDLS, CDR2 YYNGEE. The CDR3 is 15 residues long. The ends lost 3 bases at V and 3 bases at J; junction bases unmatched: 8. CDR3 in DNA: TGTGCCAGCAGCGCCTCGGGACAGAGCCACTATGGCTACACCTTC. Translation: CASSASGQSHYGYTF.